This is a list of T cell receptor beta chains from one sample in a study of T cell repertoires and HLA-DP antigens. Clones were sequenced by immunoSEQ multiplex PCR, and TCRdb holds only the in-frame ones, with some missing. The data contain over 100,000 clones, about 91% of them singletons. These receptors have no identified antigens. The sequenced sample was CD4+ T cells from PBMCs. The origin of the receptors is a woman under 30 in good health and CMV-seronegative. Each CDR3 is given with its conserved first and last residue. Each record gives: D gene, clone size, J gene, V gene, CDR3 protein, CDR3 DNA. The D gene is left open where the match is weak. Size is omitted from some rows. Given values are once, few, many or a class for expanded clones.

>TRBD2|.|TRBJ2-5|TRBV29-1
CSGGTRRQTQYF
TGCAGCGGGGGGACTAGGAGACAGACCCAGTACTTC
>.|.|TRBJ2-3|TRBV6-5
CASSYFGTDTQYF
TGTGCCAGCAGTTATTTTGGTACAGATACGCAGTATTTT
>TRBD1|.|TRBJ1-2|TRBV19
CASSIGQGTRGYTF
TGTGCCAGTAGTATAGGACAGGGGACGCGGGGCTACACCTTC
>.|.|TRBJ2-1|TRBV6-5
CASSPNLPYNEQFF
TGTGCCAGCAGTCCCAACCTTCCCTACAATGAGCAGTTCTTC
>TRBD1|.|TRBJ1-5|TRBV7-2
CASSQGQLQPQHF
TGTGCCAGCAGCCAGGGACAGCTACAGCCCCAGCATTTT
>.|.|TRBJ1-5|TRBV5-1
CASSTTQGQPQHF
TGCGCCAGCAGCACGACCCAGGGGCAGCCCCAGCATTTT
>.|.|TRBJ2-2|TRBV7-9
CASSLEANTGELFF
TGTGCCAGCAGCTTAGAAGCTAACACCGGGGAGCTGTTTTTT
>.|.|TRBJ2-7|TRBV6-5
CASSYNRDPCQQYF
TGTGCCAGCAGTTACAATCGGGACCCGTGTCAGCAGTACTTC
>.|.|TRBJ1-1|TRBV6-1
CASFGTDTEAFF
TGTGCCTCCTTCGGGACGGATACTGAAGCTTTCTTT
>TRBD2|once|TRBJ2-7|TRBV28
CASSPSGGAMYEQYF
TGTGCCAGCAGCCCTAGCGGGGGGGCAATGTACGAGCAGTACTTC
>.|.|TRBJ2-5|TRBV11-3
CASSLDLQGPPKETQYF
TGTGCCAGCAGCTTAGATCTCCAAGGTCCGCCCAAAGAGACCCAGTACTTC
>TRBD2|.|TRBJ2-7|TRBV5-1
CASSYSSGSSSYEQYF
TGCGCCAGCAGCTACTCTAGCGGGAGCAGCTCCTACGAGCAGTACTTC
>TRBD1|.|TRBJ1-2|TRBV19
CASSKGTGGIYGYTF
TGTGCCAGTAGTAAGGGGACAGGGGGCATCTATGGCTACACCTTC
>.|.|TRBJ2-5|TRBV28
CAITQGRAETQYF
TGTGCCATCACCCAGGGGCGGGCTGAGACCCAGTACTTC
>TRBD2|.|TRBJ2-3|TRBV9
CASSVRSGRATDTQYF
TGTGCCAGCAGCGTACGGAGCGGGAGGGCCACAGATACGCAGTATTTT
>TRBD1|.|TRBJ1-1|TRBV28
CASSSTDRVGAFF
TGTGCCAGCAGTTCGACGGACAGGGTTGGAGCTTTCTTT
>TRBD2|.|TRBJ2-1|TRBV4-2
CASRFVAGGPGNEQFF
TGTGCCAGCAGATTTGTCGCGGGGGGGCCTGGCAATGAGCAGTTCTTC
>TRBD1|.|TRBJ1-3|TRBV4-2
CASSHPGQGGSGNTIYF
TGTGCCAGCAGCCACCCCGGACAGGGTGGCTCTGGAAACACCATATATTTT
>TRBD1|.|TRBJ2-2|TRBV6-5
CASTSTGLGSGELFF
TGTGCCAGCACCTCGACAGGGTTAGGATCCGGGGAGCTGTTTTTT
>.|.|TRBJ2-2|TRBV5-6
CASSLTWAAVRELFF
TGTGCCAGCAGCTTGACGTGGGCGGCAGTTCGGGAGCTGTTTTTT
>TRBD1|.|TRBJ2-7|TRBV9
CASSVAAGTAYEQYF
TGTGCCAGCAGCGTAGCCGCCGGGACAGCCTACGAGCAGTACTTC